Presented here are 32 T cell receptor beta chains from one specimen sequenced in a study of graft-versus-host responses after intestinal transplantation. Here immunoSEQ multiplex PCR was the method, and the copy in TCRdb shows in-frame clones only, minus some. The table shows several thousand clones, with about 83% occurring only once. Graft specimens yielded both intraepithelial and lamina propria lymphocytes. Material: ileum tissue, obtained 300 to 310 days after intestinal transplant. These receptors all come from a human patient who received an intestinal transplant, so some T cells may come from the graft donor.

This clone has a single count. The V gene is TRBV5-4, the J gene TRBJ2-2; tentative D call: TRBD2 (5 bases). From germline, CDR1 is SGHNT and CDR2 YYREEE (reference sequence). The CDR3 has 14 residues. V gave up 0 bases and J gave up 4 bases, with 7 bases separating them. CDR3 nucleotide sequence: TGTGCCAGCAGCTTGGAACGGGGCACCGGGGAGCTGTTTTTT. It translates to CASSLERGTGELFF.

This chain joins TRBV2 and TRBJ1-1; 11 positions agree with TRBD1. The CDR3 loop spans 17 amino acids. The trim removed 7 bases at V and 1 base at J, leaving 11 bases unmatched. Germline V CDR1 and CDR2: SNHLY, FYNNEI. CDR3: CASTRDRDRGANTEAFF. CDR3 in DNA: TGTGCCAGCACTAGGGACCGGGACAGGGGGGCGAACACTGAAGCTTTCTTT.

The table lists this clone with a few counts. The chain joins TRBV5-1 to TRBJ1-2, with D possibly matching TRBD1 (6 bases). The germline V gene encodes CDR1 SGHRS and CDR2 YFSETQ. Between the trimmed V and J ends, which lost 7 bases and 3 bases, there was a span of 13 bases. The CDR3 is 13 amino acids. CDR3 amino acids: CASRADSYYGYTF. The CDR3 DNA reads as TGCGCCAGCCGCGCGGACAGCTACTATGGCTACACCTTC.

The J gene is TRBJ2-2, the V gene TRBV28; no firm D call. This CDR3 is 11 amino acids long. With 7 bases removed from V and 2 bases from J, the gap between germline ends came to 2 bases. The V gene's germline CDR1 is MDHEN and CDR2 SYDVKM. The CDR3 here is CASTNTGELFF. In nucleotides, the CDR3 is TGTGCCAGCACCAACACCGGGGAGCTGTTTTTT.

The chain links TRBV12-5 to TRBJ2-1; 11 bases are a match to TRBD2. The germline CDR1 and CDR2 sequences are LGHNT and FRNRAP. This CDR3 comprises 15 residues. V was clipped by 6 bases and J by 7 bases; unmatched bases: 8. The CDR3 sequence: CASGLAGGLGNEQFF. CDR3 DNA: TGTGCTAGTGGGCTAGCGGGGGGCCTAGGAAATGAGCAGTTCTTC.

The CDR3 spells CASSLGGARNSPLHF. DNA of the CDR3: TGTGCCAGCAGTTTAGGAGGGGCGAGGAATTCACCCCTCCACTTT. This rearrangement joins TRBV27 to TRBJ1-6; TRBD1 is a possible D gene (5 bases). CDR3 size: 15 residues. CDR1 and CDR2 from the germline V gene are MNHEY and SMNVEV (reference sequence). Trimming pared 2 bases from V and 7 bases from J, leaving 12 bases between.

The chain is built from TRBV5-1 and TRBJ2-7; D not resolved. Germline V gene data show CDR1 as SGHRS and CDR2 as YFSETQ. Trimming removed 0 bases at V and 2 bases at J, with 15 bases between. The CDR3 is made up of 16 amino acids. In DNA form, the CDR3 reads TGCGCCAGCAGCTTGGCAAGGCCAGACCCTACCTACGAGCAGTACTTC. Its translation is CASSLARPDPTYEQYF.

This rearrangement joins TRBV10-3 to TRBJ2-3; 8 nucleotides agree with TRBD2. Germline values: CDR1 ENHRY, CDR2 SYGVKD. Germline trimming cut 3 bases from V and 0 bases from J; bases unmatched to any gene: 2. CDR3 size: 15 residues. CDR3 in DNA: TGTGCCATCAGTGACGCTAGCGGGAGCACAGATACGCAGTATTTT. Translation gives CAISDASGSTDTQYF.

The chain recombines TRBV6-5 with TRBJ2-7, with D uncertain. This CDR3 contains 11 residues. Germline assignment: CDR1 MNHEY and CDR2 SVGAGI. The germline V and J ends were trimmed by 2 bases and 6 bases, with 5 bases remaining between them. The CDR3 region has the DNA TGTGCCAGCAGTTACGCGTCCGAGCAGTACTTC. Its protein is CASSYASEQYF.

This clone showed up just once. The V gene is TRBV5-1, the J gene TRBJ1-1; D remains ambiguous. The CDR3 extends over 16 amino acids. CDR1 is SGHRS and CDR2 is YFSETQ in the germline V gene. Trimming cost V 0 bases and J 1 base, with 13 bases left between them. CDR3 sequence (DNA): TGCGCCAGCAGCTTGGCCTACGGACGGCCGAACACTGAAGCTTTCTTT. It translates to CASSLAYGRPNTEAFF.

The chain employs TRBV7-9 and TRBJ2-1; 9 nucleotides match TRBD1. The CDR3 has 15 amino acids. CDR1 is SEHNR, CDR2 FQNEAQ, per germline (reference sequence). The CDR3 nucleotides read TGTGCGAGACCGTCCGGGACAGGGTTGGGCAATGAGCAGTTCTTC. Translation: CARPSGTGLGNEQFF.

J is TRBJ2-7 and V is TRBV7-9; 14 bases are shared with TRBD2. With 2 bases clipped from V and 12 bases from J, the junction kept 9 bases outside the gene matches. Germline assignment: CDR1 SEHNR and CDR2 FQNEAQ (reference sequence). The CDR3 length is 15 residues. CDR3 nucleotides: TGTGCCAGCAGCTTACGGACTAGCGGGAGGCTGACCAGGTACTTC. This encodes CASSLRTSGRLTRYF.

The rearrangement uses TRBV6-1 and TRBJ1-6; 7 nucleotides line up with TRBD1. V was clipped by 11 bases and J by 5 bases; unmatched bases: 9. Germline values: CDR1 MNHNS, CDR2 SASEGT. The CDR3 is 14 residues long. The CDR3: CAGRGGGNNSPLHF. The CDR3 nucleotides read TGTGCCGGAAGAGGGGGCGGGAATAATTCACCCCTCCACTTT.

The chain joins TRBV15 to TRBJ2-7; D gene ambiguous. Germline-derived CDR1 and CDR2 are LNHNV and YYDKDF (reference sequence). This CDR3 region has 15 residues. The V gene lost 0 bases and the J gene lost 2 bases, with 11 bases spanning the gap. The CDR3: CATSRDRYSPYEQYF. The CDR3 bases are TGTGCCACCAGCAGAGATCGTTACTCCCCCTACGAGCAGTACTTC.

The rearrangement links TRBV25-1 to TRBJ2-5, with a weak D call TRBD1 (5 bases). Germline assignment: CDR1 MGHDK and CDR2 SYGVNS. With 3 bases removed from V and 3 bases from J, the gap between germline ends came to 14 bases. CDR3 length: 15 residues. CDR3 in amino acids: CASSDTTPGKETQYF. The CDR3, as DNA: TGTGCCAGCAGTGATACGACTCCAGGGAAAGAGACCCAGTACTTC.

The CDR3 here is CASSFGWARTYEQYF. Written as DNA, the CDR3 is TGTGCCAGCAGCTTCGGTTGGGCCAGAACCTACGAGCAGTACTTC. V is TRBV7-9 and J is TRBJ2-7; D is uncertain. The length of the CDR3 is 15 residues. The V end was cut by 3 bases, the J end by 2 bases, with 14 bases between. Per germline, CDR1 SEHNR and CDR2 FQNEAQ (reference sequence). Full variable domain (missing parts from reference TRBV7-9 and TRBJ2-7): DTGVSQNPRHKITKRGQNVTFRCDPISEHNRLYWYRQTLGQGPEFLTYFQNEAQLEKSRLLSDRFSAERPKGSFSTLEIQRTEQGDSAMYLCASSFGWARTYEQYFGPGTRLTVT.

The chain has TRBV28 and TRBJ2-7, with 8 bases fitting TRBD1. The V gene end was trimmed by 11 bases and the J gene end by 3 bases; junction bases not matched to a gene: 9. Germline V gene data show CDR1 as MDHEN and CDR2 as SYDVKM. CDR3 length: 13 residues. CDR3 amino acids: CAAAAGTGYEQYF. The DNA for the CDR3 is TGTGCCGCCGCTGCCGGGACAGGCTACGAGCAGTACTTC. Filled out from reference TRBV28 and TRBJ2-7, the complete variable domain reads DVKVTQSSRYLVKRTGEKVFLECVQDMDHENMFWYRQDPGLGLRLIYFSYDVKMKEKGDIPEGYSVSREKKERFSLILESASTNQTSMYLCAAAAGTGYEQYFGPGTRLTVT.

The count of this clone is one. J is TRBJ2-2 and V is TRBV5-1; 13 positions match TRBD2. V shed 0 bases, J shed 7 bases, and the junction held 3 bases outside the gene matches. Germline CDR1 and CDR2: SGHRS and YFSETQ. The CDR3 is 16 residues long. The CDR3 DNA follows: TGCGCCAGCAGCTTGGGACTAGCGGGAGGTAACGGGGAGCTGTTTTTT. Residues: CASSLGLAGGNGELFF.

The rearrangement links TRBV7-3 to TRBJ2-1, with D perhaps TRBD1 (5 bases). Germline V lookup: CDR1 SGHTA, CDR2 FQGTGA. This CDR3 has 12 amino acids. Between the trimmed V and J ends, which lost 8 bases and 9 bases, there was a span of 14 bases. CDR3 bases: TGTGCCAGCGCTCAATCGGACACTGAGCAGTTCTTC. Residues: CASAQSDTEQFF.

In its sample, this clone was seen once. The chain couples TRBV9 to TRBJ1-2; D gene ambiguous. The V gene lost 0 bases and the J gene lost 5 bases, with 5 bases spanning the gap. CDR3 length equals 12 residues. Germline CDR1 reads SGDLS; CDR2 reads YYNGEE. CDR3 bases: TGTGCCAGCAGCGTAGTAGGGTATGGCTACACCTTC. It is translated as CASSVVGYGYTF.

The chain combines TRBV9 with TRBJ2-1, with D maybe TRBD2 (6 bases). Germline CDR1 reads SGDLS; CDR2 reads YYNGEE. Deletions cut 2 bases from V and 6 bases from J, with 9 bases between. The CDR3 covers 13 residues. The CDR3 sequence is CASSVGGINEQFF. The CDR3 DNA follows: TGTGCCAGCAGCGTTGGGGGGATCAATGAGCAGTTCTTC.

This clone was seen a single time. The germline gene is not matched at one end of the junction; a read error may be the cause. This chain connects TRBV7-7 to TRBJ2-5, with unresolved D. The CDR3 spans 13 residues. Germline CDR1 and CDR2: SSHAT and FNYEAQ (reference sequence). In DNA form, the CDR3 reads TGTGCTAGCAGCTCCAGGTACCAAGAGACCCAGTACTTC. It yields the protein CASSSRYQETQYF.

This chain connects TRBV6-1 to TRBJ1-2, with a tentative D call TRBD1 (5 bases). Germline-derived CDR1 and CDR2 are MNHNS and SASEGT. Between the trimmed V and J ends, which lost 2 bases and 8 bases, there was a span of 12 bases. This CDR3 has 13 amino acids. The CDR3 bases are TGTGCCAGCAGTGAACGGGACCCGTACGGCTACACCTTC. It is translated as CASSERDPYGYTF.

This clone was seen once. The rearrangement uses TRBV2 and TRBJ2-4; TRBD2 matches at 9 bases. The CDR3 contains 16 residues. CDR1 is SNHLY and CDR2 is FYNNEI in the germline V gene. Trimming cost V 3 bases and J 2 bases; bases outside gene matches: 5. CDR3 protein: CASSEGGGAPKNIQYF. Written as DNA, the CDR3 is TGTGCCAGCAGTGAGGGCGGGGGGGCGCCCAAAAACATTCAGTACTTC.

The gene calls are TRBV27 and TRBJ1-2; D is perhaps TRBD1 (6 bases). V was clipped by 9 bases and J by 8 bases, with 22 bases between them. Germline loops: CDR1 MNHEY, CDR2 SMNVEV (reference sequence). The CDR3 consists of 14 residues. The CDR3 DNA reads TGTGCCAGTAGCCTCGGGCGGGGGCGGGGGGGCTACACCTTC. Residues: CASSLGRGRGGYTF.

J is TRBJ2-5 and V is TRBV5-6, with D possibly TRBD2 on 7 matching bases. The V gene's germline CDR1 is SGHDT and CDR2 YYEEEE. CDR3 length equals 13 residues. V lost 1 base to trimming and J lost 5 bases, with 9 bases between them. The DNA of the CDR3 is TGTGCCAGCAGCTTGAGGGGGGGCGAGACCCAGTACTTC. It translates to CASSLRGGETQYF.

A few counts support this clone. The CDR3 DNA sequence: TGTGCCAGCAGCTTAACCCAGGGGTATGGCTACACCTTC. Protein sequence: CASSLTQGYGYTF. V gene TRBV7-9 combines with J gene TRBJ1-2; a weak D match, TRBD1 (6 bases). This CDR3 is 13 amino acids long. V shed 2 bases and J shed 5 bases, with 9 bases lying between them. The germline V gene encodes CDR1 SEHNR and CDR2 FQNEAQ (reference sequence).

The chain carries TRBV19 and TRBJ1-6, with 8 bases fitting TRBD1. In germline, CDR1 is LNHDA, CDR2 SQIVND (reference sequence). CDR3 length: 17 amino acids. The V segment lost 3 bases and the J segment 7 bases; nucleotides outside the gene matches: 11. The CDR3 here is CASSMIPGGETNSPLHF. The DNA of the CDR3 is TGTGCCAGTAGTATGATCCCAGGGGGCGAGACGAATTCACCCCTCCACTTT.

A few counts support this clone. This sequence joins TRBV11-2 and TRBJ2-3; D call uncertain. CDR3 length: 12 residues. Germline V gene data show CDR1 as SGHAT and CDR2 as FQNNGV. The V end lost 5 bases, the J end lost 4 bases, and 7 bases lay between the germline ends. Here the CDR3 reads CASSTGADTQYF. CDR3 nucleotide sequence: TGTGCCAGCAGCACCGGTGCAGATACGCAGTATTTT.

This clone was observed a single time. The V gene is TRBV6-1, the J gene TRBJ2-4; possibly TRBD2 for D (6 bases). V was clipped by 6 bases and J by 0 bases, with 12 bases between them. Germline V gene lookup returns CDR1 MNHNS and CDR2 SASEGT. The CDR3 is 15 residues long. The CDR3 spells CASRLPGGAKNIQYF. In nucleotides, the CDR3 is TGTGCCAGCAGGCTCCCCGGGGGAGCCAAAAACATTCAGTACTTC.

V gene TRBV5-6 combines with J gene TRBJ1-6; D is unresolved. Germline V gene data show CDR1 as SGHDT and CDR2 as YYEEEE. Trimming shortened V by 1 base and J by 4 bases, and 9 bases separated the two germline ends. The CDR3 loop spans 15 amino acids. This chain's CDR3 is CASSLLCRYNSPLHF. CDR3 nucleotides: TGTGCCAGCAGCTTGTTGTGTCGGTATAATTCACCCCTCCACTTT.

The chain has TRBV10-3 and TRBJ2-7; D assignment may be TRBD1 or TRBD2 (5 bases each). The V end lost 0 bases, the J end lost 1 base, and 10 bases lay between the germline ends. The V gene's germline CDR1 is ENHRY and CDR2 SYGVKD. CDR3 length equals 15 residues. For the CDR3, the DNA is TGTGCCATCAGTGAGTCTGGGACCTCTTCCTACGAGCAGTACTTC. Its protein product is CAISESGTSSYEQYF.